This T cell receptor beta chain was identified in a study of cytomegalovirus exposure and HLA in healthy donors. General study points: Differences between HLA loci emerged in a later analysis of TCR association rates, with DRB1 most and HLA-C fewest. CMV antigen specificity was confirmed in vitro for three CMV-associated chains.

Vbeta (60) and Jbeta (13) primers were used in the PCR. The method was immunoSEQ multiplex PCR; TCRdb's version includes in-frame clones alone and lacks a portion of them. The table has 160,000 or so clones, approximately 83% seen once; the top ten hold over 1.5%. This clone was seen once. Its antigen is not identified. Trimming at V came to 4 bases and at J to 3 bases, leaving 6 bases not matched to a gene. There are 14 residues in the CDR3. The germline CDR1 and CDR2 sequences are SGHRS and YFSETQ. At the time of sampling, donors were nominally healthy, though unrecorded immune exposures were likely.

This sequence was found in a woman aged 18 to 35 in good health and CMV-seronegative. V is TRBV5-1 and J is TRBJ1-1, with TRBD1 matching 7 bases. What was sequenced was PBMCs. The CDR3 protein is CASSPLTGHTEAFF. The DNA of the CDR3 is TGCGCCAGCAGCCCGCTGACAGGGCACACTGAAGCTTTCTTT.